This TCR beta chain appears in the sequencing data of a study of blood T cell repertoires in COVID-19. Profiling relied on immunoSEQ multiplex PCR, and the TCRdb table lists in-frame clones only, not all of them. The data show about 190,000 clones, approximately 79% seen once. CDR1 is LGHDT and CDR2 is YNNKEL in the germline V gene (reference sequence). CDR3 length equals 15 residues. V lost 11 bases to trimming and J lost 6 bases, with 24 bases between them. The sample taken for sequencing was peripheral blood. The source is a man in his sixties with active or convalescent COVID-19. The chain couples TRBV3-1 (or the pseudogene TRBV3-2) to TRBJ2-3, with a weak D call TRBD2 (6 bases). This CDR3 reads CACKSGERKGDTQYF. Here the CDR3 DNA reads TGTGCCTGCAAATCGGGGGAGCGGAAAGGGGATACGCAGTATTTT.